This T cell receptor beta chain was recovered during a study of CXCR3-negative and CXCR3-positive naive CD8 T cells. Study results and caveats: CXCR3-positive naive cells had TRB CDR3s that were more hydrophobic than CXCR3-negative naive cells had. Fresh PBMCs went into most assays, and CXCR3 expression partly declined after cryopreservation. The study inferred TCR strength from TRB CDR3 properties and found comparable surface CD5 between naive subsets.

Per the germline V gene, CDR1 is SGHDN and CDR2 is FVKESK. The CDR3 contains 16 residues. Through 5' RACE with UMI labels, the TRB cDNA libraries were prepared. TCRdb re-called the 5' RACE reads and gives one entry per CDR3 protein, without DNA. The table counts 100,000 to 150,000 distinct CDR3 sequences; 0.4% to 0.45% lies in the top ten. As to this clonotype: Its antigen remains unknown.

The sequence was collected from a human donor in good health. Some clones in this sample may be carry-over from other donors' samples. The chain is built from TRBV14 and TRBJ2-1; no DNA is available, so the TRBD2 call from TCRdb remains unchecked. Sequenced material: naive CXCR3+ CD8+ T cells from blood. Noted subset: CD45RO-CCR7+CD27+CD95- naive CD8+ T cells expressing CXCR3 (TNR3+). CDR3 amino acids: CASSQSWSQGYNGQFF.